The 24 T cell receptor beta chains reported below all come from one sample, sequenced in a study of cytomegalovirus exposure and HLA in healthy donors. The PCR had 60 Vbeta and 13 Jbeta primers. The protocol was immunoSEQ multiplex PCR, while the TCRdb copy is restricted to in-frame clones and leaves out a portion. Of 77,000 or so clones listed, roughly 75% are singletons. The specimen was PBMCs. The receptors shown here come from a middle-aged woman in good health and CMV-seronegative.

J is TRBJ1-2 and V is TRBV6-1; 9 positions agree with TRBD1. CDR1 is MNHNS, CDR2 SASEGT, per germline. V was pared by 0 bases and J by 4 bases, with 3 bases of the junction left unmatched. The CDR3 extends over 15 amino acids. The CDR3 region has the DNA TGTGCCAGCAGTGAAGCCGGGACAGGGACCTATGGCTACACCTTC. It encodes CASSEAGTGTYGYTF.

The chain carries TRBV7-3 and TRBJ1-5, with 7 bases fitting TRBD1. This CDR3 is 13 amino acids long. Germline lookup yields CDR1 SGHTA and CDR2 FQGTGA. V lost 4 bases to trimming and J lost 6 bases; unmatched junction nucleotides: 3. CDR3 sequence: CASSWAGGQPQHF. The CDR3 nucleotides are TGTGCCAGCAGCTGGGCAGGGGGTCAGCCCCAGCATTTT.

The chain employs TRBV4-1 and TRBJ1-5; D gene ambiguous. Germline V CDR1 and CDR2: MGHRA, YSYEKL. The CDR3 is made up of 13 amino acids. Trimming took 0 bases from V and 4 from J, leaving 4 bases between them. The CDR3 region has the DNA TGCGCCAGCAGCCAAGACTTTAATCAGCCCCAGCATTTT. It specifies CASSQDFNQPQHF.

This rearrangement joins TRBV6-6 to TRBJ2-2; D may be TRBD2 (7 bases). The CDR3 is 16 residues long. V shed 0 bases and J shed 2 bases, with 10 bases lying between them. Germline assignment: CDR1 MNHNY and CDR2 SVGAGI (reference sequence). CDR3 bases: TGTGCCAGCAGTTACTCGGCGGGGGCAAACACCGGGGAGCTGTTTTTT. Encoded protein: CASSYSAGANTGELFF.

This clone was seen a handful of times. The rearrangement joins TRBV6-6 to TRBJ2-3; TRBD2 matches 9 bases. The CDR3 has 12 amino acids. The J segment lost 3 bases and the V segment lost 9 bases, leaving 1 base of the junction unmatched. Germline assignment: CDR1 MNHNY and CDR2 SVGAGI (reference sequence). CDR3 DNA sequence: TGTGCCAGTGCGGGGGGGACAGATACGCAGTATTTT. This gives the protein CASAGGTDTQYF.

The table lists this clone with a count of one. The V gene is TRBV6-5, the J gene TRBJ2-3; D not resolved. Germline loops: CDR1 MNHEY, CDR2 SVGAGI. The CDR3 consists of 13 residues. The ends were cut back, 4 bases at V and 5 bases at J, with 10 bases in the middle. The CDR3 reads CASSSSYGDTQYF. CDR3 coding DNA: TGTGCCAGCAGTTCCTCGTACGGAGATACGCAGTATTTT.

The J gene is TRBJ2-5, the V gene TRBV4-2; 12 bases are a match to TRBD2. CDR1 is LGHNA, CDR2 YNFKEQ, per germline. CDR3 length equals 18 residues. Germline trimming cut 0 bases from V and 5 bases from J; bases unmatched to any gene: 10. The CDR3 bases are TGTGCCAGCAGCCAAGAACTAGCGGGGGGTCCGGGGGGGGAGACCCAGTACTTC. Residues: CASSQELAGGPGGETQYF.

A note on this clone: The germline gene is not matched at one end of the junction; a read error may be the cause. V usage is TRBV9 and J usage is TRBJ2-7; a possible D gene is TRBD1 (6 bases). CDR3 size: 16 residues. Germline-derived CDR1 and CDR2 are SGDLS and YYNGEE. The CDR3 loop is CASTVGMTGATYEQYF. The CDR3 DNA sequence: TGTGCCAGCACCGTAGGAATGACAGGAGCGACCTACGAGCAGTACTTC. The full variable domain, rest sourced from reference TRBV9 and TRBJ2-7, is DSGVTQTPKHLITATGQRVTLRCSPRSGDLSVYWYQQSLDQGLQFLIQYYNGEERAKGNILERFSAQQFPDLHSELNLSSLELGDSALYFCASTVGMTGATYEQYFGPGTRLTVT.

This rearrangement joins TRBV2 to TRBJ2-7; 7 nucleotides match TRBD1. J was trimmed by 3 bases and V by 6 bases; bases with no gene match: 8. This CDR3 has 14 amino acids. Germline V gene data show CDR1 as SNHLY and CDR2 as FYNNEI. Written as DNA, the CDR3 is TGTGCCAGCAGCCTACAGGGACAGAGCTACGAGCAGTACTTC. It encodes CASSLQGQSYEQYF.

This clone is a singleton in its sample. The V call is TRBV2, the J call TRBJ2-2; D might be TRBD1 (6 bases). The CDR3 spans 16 residues. Germline loops: CDR1 SNHLY, CDR2 FYNNEI. Trimming took 7 bases from V and 4 from J, leaving 19 bases between them. CDR3 region: CASTPPTGTSTGELFF. CDR3 bases: TGTGCCAGCACCCCCCCAACTGGGACATCCACCGGGGAGCTGTTTTTT.

This clone was recorded a few times. V and J are TRBV6-6 and TRBJ2-7; TRBD2 matches 8 bases. V lost 7 bases to trimming and J lost 1 base; unmatched junction nucleotides: 6. Germline V gene lookup returns CDR1 MNHNY and CDR2 SVGAGI (reference sequence). The CDR3 is made up of 14 amino acids. The CDR3 here is CASTRGGRSYEQYF. The CDR3 nucleotides are TGTGCCAGCACCCGGGGGGGGAGATCCTACGAGCAGTACTTC.

J is TRBJ2-5 and V is TRBV6-6; 10 bases are a match to TRBD2. CDR1 and CDR2 from the germline V gene are MNHNY and SVGAGI (reference sequence). This CDR3 contains 16 residues. Germline trimming cut 0 bases from V and 4 bases from J; bases unmatched to any gene: 5. CDR3: CASSYSRVAGGETQYF. CDR3 DNA: TGTGCCAGCAGTTACTCGAGGGTAGCGGGGGGAGAGACCCAGTACTTC.

V is TRBV4-3 and J is TRBJ2-2, with 7 bases aligning to TRBD2. The germline V gene has CDR1 LGHNA and CDR2 YSLEER. J lost 4 bases, V lost 1 base, and 3 bases had no gene match. There are 15 residues in the CDR3. The CDR3 spells CASSQGTGGTGELFF. CDR3 sequence (DNA): TGCGCCAGCAGCCAAGGAACGGGGGGCACCGGGGAGCTGTTTTTT.

This clone occurred a few times. The chain has TRBV7-8 and TRBJ2-3, with TRBD2 identical over 10 bases. Trimming cost V 8 bases and J 3 bases; bases outside gene matches: 11. Germline CDR1 is SGHVS and CDR2 is FQNEAQ. CDR3 length: 16 residues. CDR3 region: CASGNLLAGRTDTQYF. CDR3 in DNA: TGTGCCAGCGGCAACTTACTAGCGGGAAGAACAGATACGCAGTATTTT.

This clone came up a few times. The rearrangement links TRBV9 to TRBJ1-1, with 8 bases fitting TRBD1. The CDR3 length is 16 residues. From germline, CDR1 is SGDLS and CDR2 YYNGEE. Losses at the gene ends were 4 bases for V and 3 bases for J; bases not matched to a gene: 11. CDR3 in DNA: TGTGCCAGCAGCCCACAAAGACAGGGGAAGCACACTGAAGCTTTCTTT. It translates to CASSPQRQGKHTEAFF.

The chain has TRBV10-3 and TRBJ2-7; no firm D call. V dropped 1 base and J dropped 8 bases, with 9 bases sitting between them. CDR1 and CDR2 from the germline V gene are ENHRY and SYGVKD. This CDR3 is 12 amino acids long. The CDR3 DNA sequence: TGTGCCATCAGTGAGTGGTCTAGGCAGCAGTACTTC. Residues: CAISEWSRQQYF.

The V gene is TRBV7-6, the J gene TRBJ2-2; perhaps TRBD1 as D (6 bases). The germline V gene has CDR1 SGHVS and CDR2 FNYEAQ. The V and J ends lost 5 bases and 0 bases respectively, with 13 bases between them. CDR3 size: 16 residues. The CDR3 sequence: CASSPLDSANTGELFF. CDR3 nucleotide sequence: TGTGCCAGCAGCCCACTGGACAGCGCGAACACCGGGGAGCTGTTTTTT.

The genes are TRBV19 and TRBJ1-3, with 7 bases fitting TRBD1. The CDR3 length is 14 residues. Trimming at V came to 10 bases and at J to 5 bases, leaving 11 bases not matched to a gene. The germline V gene encodes CDR1 LNHDA and CDR2 SQIVND (reference sequence). The CDR3 coding sequence is TGTGCCACCAAACCGGACAGGAAACGAAACACCATATATTTT. It encodes CATKPDRKRNTIYF.

This sequence joins TRBV5-1 and TRBJ1-1, with TRBD1 matching 7 bases. Germline V lookup: CDR1 SGHRS, CDR2 YFSETQ. This CDR3 contains 15 residues. Germline trimming cut 4 bases from V and 6 bases from J; bases unmatched to any gene: 12. CDR3 sequence reads: CASSAEGAVGAEAFF. Written as DNA, the CDR3 is TGCGCCAGCAGCGCGGAGGGGGCGGTTGGGGCTGAAGCTTTCTTT.

This chain links TRBV6-5 with TRBJ2-1, with TRBD2 matching 7 bases. There are 16 residues in the CDR3. J gave up 1 base and V 0 bases, and 3 bases lay outside the gene matches. CDR1 MNHEY and CDR2 SVGAGI come from the germline V gene. The CDR3 is CASSYSGGSSYNEQFF. CDR3 nucleotides: TGTGCCAGCAGTTACTCCGGCGGGAGTTCCTACAATGAGCAGTTCTTC.

As DNA, the CDR3 is TGTGCCAGCAGTCAAGACCCTCGGGGGAGAGGCTACACCTTC. It encodes CASSQDPRGRGYTF. The genes are TRBV6-5 and TRBJ1-2; tentative D call: TRBD1 (5 bases). Germline-derived CDR1 and CDR2 are MNHEY and SVGAGI. V lost 5 bases, J lost 8 bases, and 18 bases lay in between. The CDR3 is made up of 14 amino acids.

The chain is built from TRBV7-3 and TRBJ1-1; D not certain. Germline CDR1 is SGHTA and CDR2 is FQGTGA. The V end was cut by 2 bases, the J end by 1 base, with 5 bases between. The CDR3 sequence is 13 residues long. CDR3 residues: CASSLYGNTEAFF. CDR3 nucleotide sequence: TGTGCCAGCAGCTTATACGGGAACACTGAAGCTTTCTTT.

V gene TRBV6-5 combines with J gene TRBJ1-2; TRBD1 agrees at 8 bases. With V trimmed by 2 bases and J by 7 bases, 6 bases remained unmatched. The CDR3 contains 14 residues. Looked up from germline, CDR1 is MNHEY and CDR2 is SVGAGI. This CDR3 reads CASSYQGQGFGYTF. DNA for the CDR3: TGTGCCAGCAGTTACCAAGGACAGGGCTTTGGCTACACCTTC.

The chain joins TRBV7-9 to TRBJ2-7; a weak D match, TRBD1 (6 bases). Deletions cut 3 bases from V and 0 bases from J, with 15 bases between. CDR1 is SEHNR and CDR2 is FQNEAQ in the germline V gene (reference sequence). This CDR3 is built from 16 residues. Here the CDR3 reads CASSFTGPRSSYEQYF. The CDR3 DNA follows: TGTGCCAGCAGCTTTACAGGGCCAAGGAGCTCCTACGAGCAGTACTTC.